This is a list of T cell receptor beta chains from one sample in a study of T cell repertoires in cytomegalovirus infection. TCRdb re-called the reads with MiXCR, one entry per CDR3 protein. In the table there are hundreds of thousands of distinct CDR3 sequences, roughly 31% of which are singletons. These TCRs' antigens remain unknown. The sequencing here drew on cultured CD8+ T cells from PBMCs, taken from culture after CMV antigen stimulation. These receptors originate from a human donor in good health (CMV status not recorded). Some clones in this sample may be carry-over from other donors' samples. Each CDR3 is given with its conserved first and last residue. D genes are given only for firm matches. Clone size, where shown, is once, few, many, or a class for clones that have expanded.

>TRBJ1-1|NA|TRBV20-1|NA
TGCAGTGCTAGATTCAGGGGAGGGACTGAAGCTTTCTTT
CSARFRGGTEAFF
>TRBJ2-5|NA|TRBV5-1|NA
TGCACCAGCAGCCCGGAGGACGCTAGGGAGACCCAGTACTTC
CTSSPEDARETQYF
>TRBJ2-3|NA|TRBV4-1|NA
TGCGCCAGCAGCCTCCGAGTCCAGCGGTCAAGCACAGATACGCAGTATTTT
CASSLRVQRSSTDTQYF
>TRBJ2-7|NA|TRBV7-3|TRBD1
TGTGCCAGCAGCTCGCCCGACGGGACAGGGAGGTACGGGCAGTACTTC
CASSSPDGTGRYGQYF
>TRBJ1-1|few|TRBV10-2|NA
TGCGCCAGCAGTGAGTCGTACGGACTGAACACTGAAGCTTTCTTT
CASSESYGLNTEAFF
>TRBJ1-5|NA|TRBV12-3/TRBV12-4|NA
TGTGCCAGCAGTTTCAATCCAGGTCCCGCAGTCGATCAGCCCCAGCATTTT
CASSFNPGPAVDQPQHF
>TRBJ2-1|NA|TRBV20-1|NA
TGCAGTGCTAGAGATCGGGGGGCCAGCTCCTACAATGAGCAGTTCTTC
CSARDRGASSYNEQFF
>TRBJ1-1|few|TRBV6-1|NA
TGTGCCAGCAGCTACGGGCAGGCTGATGAAGCTTTCTTT
CASSYGQADEAFF
>TRBJ1-3|NA|TRBV6-2/TRBV6-3|TRBD1
TGTGCCAGCAGGTCGACAGGGTTTTCTGGAAACACCATATATTTT
CASRSTGFSGNTIYF
>TRBJ1-2|NA|TRBV7-9|TRBD1
TGTGCCAGCAGCCCTACAGGGGTGGACTATGGCTACACCTTC
CASSPTGVDYGYTF
>TRBJ2-2|few|TRBV5-4|NA
TGTGCCAGCAGGGAAGGTGGGGGCCGCCTCGGGGAGCTGTTTTTT
CASREGGGRLGELFF
>TRBJ2-1|few|TRBV20-1|TRBD1
TGCAGTGCTAGAGACCCGTTGGACAGGGACTACAATGAGCAGTTCTTC
CSARDPLDRDYNEQFF
>TRBJ2-2|NA|TRBV12-5|NA
TGTGCTAGTGGGCAGGATTCGGGCACCGGGGAGCTGTTTTTT
CASGQDSGTGELFF
>TRBJ2-1|few|TRBV20-1|TRBD1
TGCAGTGCTAGTGGTACAGGGGGGATCAATGAGCAGTTCTTC
CSASGTGGINEQFF
>TRBJ2-1|few|TRBV19|TRBD2
TGTGCCAGTAGTGACCCATCCGGGACTAGCGGGGCGAGCTCCTACAATGAGCAGTTCTTC
CASSDPSGTSGASSYNEQFF
>TRBJ2-1|few|TRBV6-1|TRBD2
TGTGCCAGCGATAAGCGGGGGGAATCCTACAATGAGCAGTTCTTC
CASDKRGESYNEQFF
>TRBJ2-7|few|TRBV10-2|NA
TGCGCCAGCAGTGAGTCGGGGGGACTGGGGTACGAGCAGTACTTC
CASSESGGLGYEQYF
>TRBJ2-1|NA|TRBV5-6|NA
TGTGCCAGCAGCGGGGCCCCCAATGAGCAGTTCTTC
CASSGAPNEQFF
>TRBJ2-7|NA|TRBV6-8|NA
TGTGCCAGCAGGTACGGTTCCTCCTGCGAGCAGTACTTC
CASRYGSSCEQYF
>TRBJ2-1|few|TRBV11-3|NA
TGTGCCAGCAGCTCCCCGGGGTCAGGGCAGTTCTTC
CASSSPGSGQFF
>TRBJ1-2|few|TRBV12-5|NA
TGTGCTAGTGGTTGGGAAACAGAACAGGGCTCCTATGGCTACACCTTC
CASGWETEQGSYGYTF
>TRBJ2-7|many|TRBV20-1|NA
TGCAGTGCTAGAGGGGGTCTCGCCTACGAGCAGTACTTC
CSARGGLAYEQYF
>TRBJ1-1|many|TRBV7-6|NA
TGTGCCAGCAGCTTAGCAGGGGAGAACACTGAAGCTTTCTTT
CASSLAGENTEAFF
>TRBJ2-4|few|TRBV7-9|NA
TGTGCCAGCAGCGGGACTCCCCCCTCCAAAAACATTCAGTACTTC
CASSGTPPSKNIQYF
>TRBJ1-1|few|TRBV12-3/TRBV12-4|NA
TGTGCCAGCAGTTCCGGACGGGGAATGAACACTGAAGCTTTCTTT
CASSSGRGMNTEAFF
>TRBJ2-5|many|TRBV7-6|TRBD2
TGTGCCAGCAGCCTTCTAGCGGGGGGAGTTCTCGGGGCCCAGTACTTC
CASSLLAGGVLGAQYF
>TRBJ1-2|NA|TRBV29-1|TRBD1
TGCAGCGTTGACAGGGGGCTCAACTATGGCTACACCTTC
CSVDRGLNYGYTF
>TRBJ2-3|few|TRBV7-7|TRBD1
TGTGCTAGCAGCTCCTACAGGGGGAGCGATACGCAGTATTTT
CASSSYRGSDTQYF